This T cell receptor (beta chain) was documented in a study of blood T cell repertoires in COVID-19. Unmatched junction bases numbered 6, after V lost 5 bases and J lost 12 bases. The CDR3 has 12 amino acids. Germline assignment: CDR1 SGHAT and CDR2 FQDESV (reference sequence). Assay: immunoSEQ multiplex PCR; the TCRdb copy retains only in-frame clones and omits some. The sample has around 100,000 clones; approximately 88% are singletons. The sequencing input was peripheral blood. The chain is built from TRBV11-1 and TRBJ1-1, with TRBD1 identical over 10 bases. The origin of this receptor is a man between 45 and 60 years old with COVID-19, enrolled during active disease. The CDR3 DNA follows: TGTGCCAGCAGCCTGGGACAGGGGTTTACTTTCTTT. Protein sequence: CASSLGQGFTFF.